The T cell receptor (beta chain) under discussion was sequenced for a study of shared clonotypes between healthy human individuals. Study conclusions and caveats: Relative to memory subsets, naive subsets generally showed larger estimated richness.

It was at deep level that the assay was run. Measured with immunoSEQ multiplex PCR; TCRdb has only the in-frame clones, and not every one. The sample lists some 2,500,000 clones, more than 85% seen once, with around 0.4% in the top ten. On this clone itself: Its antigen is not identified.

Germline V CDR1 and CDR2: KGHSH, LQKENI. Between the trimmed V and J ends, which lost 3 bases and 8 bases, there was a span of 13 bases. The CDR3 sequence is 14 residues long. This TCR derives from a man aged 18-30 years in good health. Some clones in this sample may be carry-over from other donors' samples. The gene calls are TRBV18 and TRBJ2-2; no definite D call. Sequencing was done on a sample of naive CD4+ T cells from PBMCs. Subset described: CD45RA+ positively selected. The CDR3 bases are TGTGCCAGCTCACCCCAGGCCTGGCCGGGGGAGCTGTTTTTT. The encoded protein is CASSPQAWPGELFF.